Listed below are T cell receptor beta chains from one sample, sequenced in a study of beta chain features in type 1 diabetes. Sequenced by immunoSEQ multiplex PCR; TCRdb stores in-frame clones only, minus some. The sample contains roughly 300,000 clones, around 9.3% of which appear only once. Sample: central memory CD4+ T cells from blood. The receptors were sampled from a man younger than 45 with type 1 diabetes. Both conserved end residues are part of each CDR3. The D gene is left open where the match is weak. Size is omitted from some rows. Given values are once, few, many or a class for expanded clones.

>-|14|TRBJ1-1|TRBV27|-
TGTGCCAGCAGTTTACTCGCCGTGAACACTGAAGCTTTCTTT
CASSLLAVNTEAFF
>TRBD1|16|TRBJ1-2|TRBV28|many
TGTGCCAGCAGTTTATCAACGGGACAGGGGGCAGGTGGCTACACCTTC
CASSLSTGQGAGGYTF
>-|13|TRBJ1-4|TRBV5-1|-
TGCGCCAGCAGGAAAGCAACTAATGAAAAACTGTTTTTT
CASRKATNEKLFF
>-|15|TRBJ1-5|TRBV5-1|few
TGCGCCAGCAGCTCCGGACCGCCCAGCAATCAGCCCCAGCATTTT
CASSSGPPSNQPQHF
>-|11|TRBJ1-5|TRBV20-1|-
TGCAGTGCTAGCACCGACGGGCCCCAGCATTTT
CSASTDGPQHF
>-|13|TRBJ1-2|TRBV6-6|-
TGTGCCAGCAGTTACTCGAAGGTGGATGGCTACACCTTC
CASSYSKVDGYTF
>-|14|TRBJ2-2|TRBV19|few
TGTGCCAGTAGGAGGACACATAACACCGGGGAGCTGTTTTTT
CASRRTHNTGELFF
>-|14|TRBJ2-2|TRBV11-2|few
TGTGCCAGCAGCTTCTACGGCGACACCGGGGAGCTGTTTTTT
CASSFYGDTGELFF
>-|14|TRBJ2-3|TRBV5-1|-
TGCGCCAGCAGGGGGACTGAGGGTGCAGATACGCAGTATTTT
CASRGTEGADTQYF
>TRBD1|15|TRBJ2-3|TRBV2|few
TGTGCCAGCAGTTTCGACAGGGGTAGCACAGATACGCAGTATTTT
CASSFDRGSTDTQYF